This T cell receptor beta chain came from a study of T cells in Graves' hyperthyroidism and ophthalmopathy. For the study at large: Peripheral blood was secured at the point of initial diagnosis, before any treatment. Notes on the study in general: Blood samples included most of the expanded thyroid clonotypes exceeding 0.001.

The CDR3 regions of TCR beta were amplified from RNA transcripts. The TCR CDR3 first-round RT-PCR relied on the HTBI primer set. TCRdb independently ran MiXCR on the multiplex PCR reads; one entry per CDR3 protein. This table has approximately 600,000 distinct CDR3 sequences, about 15% appearing once. Progressors' blood was drawn at hyperthyroidism diagnosis, before ophthalmopathy symptoms. To note about this clonotype: Its antigen is not known.

Unmatched junction bases numbered 1, after V lost 6 bases and J lost 3 bases. The CDR3 is 13 amino acids. From germline, CDR1 is LGHNT and CDR2 FRNRAP. Sequenced sample: blood. This clonotype originated in a woman aged 25 to 39 with Graves' hyperthyroidism that later progressed to Graves' ophthalmopathy. The chain combines TRBV12-5 with TRBJ2-7; 11 bases match TRBD2. This chain's CDR3 is CASGGLADYEQYF. CDR3 coding DNA: TGTGCTAGTGGGGGACTAGCGGACTACGAGCAGTACTTC.